This T cell receptor beta chain was recorded in a study of T cell responses to AZD1222 COVID-19 vaccine. Findings and limits, study-wide: In a largely white British group with more females than males, clonal diversity was possibly underestimated.

Notes on this clone: The antigen is not known.

The V end was cut by 8 bases, the J end by 4 bases, with 18 bases between. Germline V gene data show CDR1 as SQVTM and CDR2 as ANQGSEA. This CDR3 comprises 14 residues. The assay was immunoSEQ multiplex PCR, and TCRdb's table has in-frame clones only and misses some. The sample lists roughly 150,000 clones, roughly 90% occurring once. The sample in question was peripheral blood, obtained on day 0 of AZD1222 vaccination. The sequence derives from an adult in good health. The J gene is TRBJ1-5, the V gene TRBV29-1, with D possibly being TRBD1 (5 bases). CDR3 nucleotide sequence: TGCAGCCCCGATGATAGGGGCGCGAATCAGCCCCAGCATTTT. Its protein is CSPDDRGANQPQHF.